These T cell receptor beta chains were read from a single sample in a study of shared clonotypes between healthy human individuals. Only in-frame clones appear in the TCRdb table, and some are missing; sequencing was by immunoSEQ multiplex PCR. The sample contains about 680,000 clones, around 92% of which appear only once. The sequenced material came from naive CD8+ T cells sorted from blood. All receptors derive from a young man in good health. The CDR3 runs from the conserved cysteine through the conserved F or W. A D gene is named only where the DNA matches it firmly. Only some rows state a clone size, as once, few, many or a class for expanded clones.

d_gene | j_gene | abundance | v_gene | CDR3aa | CDR3nt
NA | TRBJ1-1 | NA | TRBV5-4 | CASNPGGTEAFF | TGTGCCAGCAACCCTGGGGGGACGGAAGCTTTCTTT
NA | TRBJ2-1 | NA | TRBV20-1 | CSARPRAEQFF | TGCAGTGCTAGACCTCGAGCGGAGCAGTTCTTC
TRBD2 | TRBJ2-2 | NA | TRBV28 | CASSLPLREKAGELFF | TGTGCCAGCAGTCTGCCGTTGCGGGAGAAGGCCGGGGAGCTGTTTTTT
TRBD2 | TRBJ2-5 | NA | TRBV7-9 | CASGLAGGKETQYF | TGTGCCAGTGGACTAGCGGGAGGGAAAGAGACCCAGTACTTC
NA | TRBJ1-1 | NA | TRBV16 | CASSHGRLGTEAFF | TGTGCCAGCAGCCACGGTCGGTTGGGCACTGAAGCTTTCTTT
NA | TRBJ2-7 | NA | TRBV6-1 | CASSDRTRYEQYF | TGTGCCAGCAGTGATCGGACACGCTACGAGCAGTACTTC
TRBD1 | TRBJ2-3 | once | TRBV4-3 | CASSQAADRDTQYF | TGCGCCAGCAGCCAAGCGGCGGACAGGGATACGCAGTATTTT
NA | TRBJ2-7 | NA | TRBV27 | CASSQLGTYEQYF | TGTGCCAGCAGTCAGTTGGGGACCTACGAGCAGTACTTC
NA | TRBJ2-1 | NA | TRBV7-8 | CASSHDGVYSYNEQFF | TGTGCCAGCAGCCACGACGGGGTTTACTCCTACAATGAGCAGTTCTTC
NA | TRBJ2-1 | NA | TRBV29-1 | CSVQALGWENNEQFF | TGCAGCGTTCAAGCACTAGGTTGGGAGAACAATGAGCAGTTCTTC
NA | TRBJ2-7 | NA | TRBV5-1 | CASSSFGGTAYEQYF | TGCGCCAGCAGCTCCTTCGGCGGGACGGCCTACGAGCAGTACTTC
TRBD1 | TRBJ2-7 | once | TRBV11-2 | CASSLTGADSEQYF | TGTGCCAGCAGCTTGACAGGGGCCGATTCCGAGCAGTACTTC
NA | TRBJ2-4 | NA | TRBV27 | CASSLGGRGNIQYF | TGTGCCAGCTCCCTGGGTGGCAGGGGTAACATTCAGTACTTC
NA | TRBJ2-6 | NA | TRBV29-1 | CSVPGRDVSSGANVLTF | TGCAGCGTGCCGGGTCGGGACGTCTCCTCTGGGGCCAACGTCCTGACTTTC
TRBD2 | TRBJ2-4 | NA | TRBV6-5 | CATSAGGPRIQYF | TGTGCCACCTCAGCGGGAGGGCCTCGTATTCAGTACTTC
NA | TRBJ1-2 | NA | TRBV21-1 | CASSKATLGQHYGYTF | TGTGCCAGCAGCAAAGCAACCCTGGGACAGCACTATGGCTACACCTTC
TRBD2 | TRBJ2-7 | NA | TRBV11-2 | CASSIKRDSYSSYEQYF | TGTGCCAGCAGCATAAAGCGGGACTCATATAGCTCCTACGAGCAGTACTTC
NA | TRBJ2-1 | NA | TRBV27 | CASSLQGRDEQFF | TGTGCCAGCAGTTTACAGGGAAGAGATGAGCAGTTCTTC
NA | TRBJ2-5 | NA | TRBV20-1 | CSARVGETQYF | TGCAGTGCTAGAGTCGGGGAGACCCAGTACTTC
TRBD2 | TRBJ2-1 | NA | TRBV7-9 | CASSFWGGSLDEQFF | TGTGCCAGCAGCTTCTGGGGCGGGAGTTTGGATGAGCAGTTCTTC
NA | TRBJ1-5 | NA | TRBV10-3 | CAISEGGRDGYLSNQPQHF | TGTGCCATCAGTGAGGGGGGACGGGACGGATACCTTAGCAATCAGCCCCAGCATTTT
NA | TRBJ2-3 | NA | TRBV5-1 | CASSRERTATDTQYF | TGCGCCAGCAGCAGGGAGCGGACTGCGACAGATACGCAGTATTTT
NA | TRBJ1-1 | NA | TRBV13 | CASSQTGNTEAFF | TGTGCCAGCAGCCAGACAGGGAACACTGAAGCTTTCTTT
NA | TRBJ2-1 | NA | TRBV2 | CASSEGPYNEQFF | TGTGCCAGCAGTGAAGGACCATACAATGAGCAGTTCTTC
TRBD2 | TRBJ2-7 | NA | TRBV5-1 | CASSFDPSGPDPYEQYF | TGCGCCAGCAGCTTTGACCCTAGCGGCCCAGACCCCTACGAGCAGTACTTC
NA | TRBJ2-3 | NA | TRBV9 | CASSATTITDTQYF | TGTGCCAGCAGCGCGACGACTATCACAGATACGCAGTATTTT
NA | TRBJ2-3 | NA | TRBV28 | CASYPVLAETTDTQYF | TGTGCCAGCTACCCCGTATTAGCGGAGACCACAGATACGCAGTATTTT
TRBD1 | TRBJ2-7 | NA | TRBV5-1 | CASSNRGYEQYF | TGCGCCAGCAGCAACAGGGGCTACGAGCAGTACTTC
NA | TRBJ2-3 | NA | TRBV11-2 | CASSLGDSTDTQYF | TGTGCCAGCAGCTTAGGAGACAGCACAGATACGCAGTATTTT
NA | TRBJ2-7 | NA | TRBV5-1 | CASSHDFEEYYEQYF | TGCGCCAGCAGCCACGATTTCGAGGAGTACTACGAGCAGTACTTC
NA | TRBJ2-6 | NA | TRBV7-6 | CASSLVVGVPSGANVLTF | TGTGCCAGCAGCTTAGTGGTAGGGGTACCCTCTGGGGCCAACGTCCTGACTTTC
TRBD2 | TRBJ2-3 | NA | TRBV11-1 | CASRLLRLADRTDTQYF | TGTGCCAGCAGATTATTAAGACTAGCGGACCGCACAGATACGCAGTATTTT
NA | TRBJ2-3 | NA | TRBV7-9 | CASSLAPKGNTDTQYF | TGTGCCAGCAGCTTGGCCCCTAAGGGGAACACAGATACGCAGTATTTT
NA | TRBJ2-7 | NA | TRBV2 | CASSETQDYEQYF | TGTGCCAGCAGTGAAACCCAGGACTACGAGCAGTACTTC
TRBD1 | TRBJ1-1 | NA | TRBV7-9 | CASSSDRGKWVNTEAFF | TGTGCCAGCAGCTCGGACAGGGGAAAATGGGTGAACACTGAAGCTTTCTTT
NA | TRBJ2-1 | NA | TRBV4-1 | CASSQAPNNEQFF | TGCGCCAGCAGCCAAGCCCCCAACAATGAGCAGTTCTTC
TRBD1 | TRBJ1-5 | NA | TRBV7-8 | CASSLAGTGGLNQPQHF | TGTGCCAGCAGCTTAGCTGGGACAGGGGGCTTAAATCAGCCCCAGCATTTT
NA | TRBJ2-1 | NA | TRBV29-1 | CSVAPDYLSEGTTNNEQFF | TGCAGCGTTGCCCCTGATTATTTATCCGAGGGCACGACTAACAATGAGCAGTTCTTC
TRBD2 | TRBJ2-7 | NA | TRBV2 | CASSEAGLAGAPSYEQYF | TGTGCCAGCAGTGAAGCGGGACTAGCGGGAGCCCCCTCCTACGAGCAGTACTTC
NA | TRBJ1-2 | NA | TRBV28 | CASSRLYGYTF | TGTGCCAGCAGCCGTTTATATGGCTACACCTTC
NA | TRBJ2-2 | NA | TRBV7-9 | CASSPPVWDTGELFF | TGTGCCAGCAGCCCTCCCGTGTGGGACACCGGGGAGCTGTTTTTT
TRBD1 | TRBJ1-4 | NA | TRBV12-5 | CASGSSRDRGEEEKLFF | TGTGCTAGTGGTTCGTCCCGGGACAGGGGTGAGGAAGAAAAACTGTTTTTT
NA | TRBJ2-1 | NA | TRBV27 | CASRKGWEQFF | TGTGCCAGCAGGAAGGGGTGGGAGCAGTTCTTC
NA | TRBJ1-2 | NA | TRBV14 | CASSQDPGDYGYTF | TGTGCCAGCAGCCAAGACCCGGGGGACTATGGCTACACCTTC
TRBD1 | TRBJ2-7 | NA | TRBV27 | CASSRGQGQYF | TGTGCCAGCAGTAGAGGACAGGGGCAGTACTTC
TRBD2 | TRBJ2-6 | NA | TRBV9 | CASSGLAGGSGANVLTF | TGTGCCAGCAGCGGTCTAGCGGGAGGCTCTGGGGCCAACGTCCTGACTTTC
NA | TRBJ2-3 | NA | TRBV6-5 | CASSYSKGLSTDTQYF | TGTGCCAGCAGTTACTCGAAGGGACTTAGCACAGATACGCAGTATTTT